The clone carrying this T cell receptor beta chain has only a few counts. Its specificity is not known. The data are from a study of T cell responses to AZD1222 COVID-19 vaccine. Germline V lookup: CDR1 MDHEN, CDR2 SYDVKM. This CDR3 is built from 16 residues. With 6 bases clipped from V and 1 base from J, the junction kept 9 bases outside the gene matches. Study-wide results and limits: Vaccine-related CD4 TCRs covered spike, predominating at 160-218 and 743-854. Spike-specific TCR breadth and depth grew following two AZD1222 doses. Nearly half of spike-specific TCRs reportedly target unmutated variant regions. Baseline antibody screening turned up just 6 or 7 seropositive AZD1222 recipients.

Some clones are missing from TCRdb's copy, which holds only in-frame ones; the method was immunoSEQ multiplex PCR. The sample has 150,000 to 200,000 clones; roughly 92% are singletons. This TCR came from an adult in good health. The material sequenced was peripheral blood, taken on day 0 of AZD1222 vaccination. The chain joins TRBV28 to TRBJ1-5; TRBD1 aligns across 7 bases. CDR3 in amino acids: CASRLRGRGSNQPQHF. DNA of the CDR3: TGTGCCAGCAGGTTGAGGGGGCGAGGGAGCAATCAGCCCCAGCATTTT.